These T cell receptor beta chains were read from a single sample in a study of OX40 agonist ivuxolimab in advanced cancers. Measured with immunoSEQ multiplex PCR; TCRdb has only the in-frame clones, and not every one. The sample lists about 100,000 clones; 75% to 95% were seen once. Sequencing used CD4+ or CD8+ T cells sorted from blood, obtained in a trial of the OX40 agonist ivuxolimab. These receptors originate from an adult with an advanced solid tumor such as melanoma, head and neck, liver or kidney cancer. The CDR3 runs from the conserved cysteine through the conserved F or W. A D gene is named only where the DNA matches it firmly. Some rows mark clone size as missing; the rest say once, few, many or name a class of expanded clone.

v_call	j_call	clone_size	d_call	cdr3_aa	cdr3_nt
TRBV28	TRBJ2-7	NA	NA	CALGGRGIEQYF	TGTGCCTTAGGAGGAAGGGGGATCGAGCAGTACTTC
TRBV6-4	TRBJ2-2	few	NA	CASSDFVGTGELFF	TGTGCCAGCAGTGACTTTGTGGGCACCGGGGAGCTGTTTTTT
TRBV7-3	TRBJ2-1	NA	NA	CASSFRGNEQFF	TGTGCCAGCAGCTTTAGAGGGAATGAGCAGTTCTTC
TRBV28	TRBJ2-7	NA	TRBD1	CASSPGGSRTYEQYF	TGTGCCAGCAGTCCAGGGGGTAGTAGGACCTACGAGCAGTACTTC
TRBV2	TRBJ1-1	NA	TRBD1	CASSGNRAGGAEAFF	TGTGCCAGCAGTGGGAATAGGGCAGGGGGGGCTGAAGCTTTCTTT
TRBV12-5	TRBJ1-1	once	TRBD1	CASGPRGDEAFF	TGTGCTAGTGGACCCAGGGGGGACGAAGCTTTCTTT
TRBV7-2	TRBJ2-7	NA	TRBD1	CASSLGSGTAYEQYF	TGTGCCAGCAGCTTAGGGTCAGGGACAGCATACGAGCAGTACTTC
TRBV6-6	TRBJ2-7	NA	NA	CASSYTWEGRREQYF	TGTGCCAGCAGTTACACTTGGGAAGGTAGGCGCGAGCAGTACTTC
TRBV5-1	TRBJ1-3	NA	NA	CASSLGLSGNTIYF	TGCGCCAGCAGCTTGGGTCTCTCTGGAAACACCATATATTTT
TRBV7-8	TRBJ2-3	NA	NA	CASSLASGSGTQYF	TGTGCCAGCAGCTTAGCGTCCGGTTCTGGTACGCAGTATTTT
TRBV28	TRBJ2-1	NA	NA	CASSASAPGWEQFF	TGTGCCAGCAGCGCTAGCGCACCCGGTTGGGAGCAGTTCTTC
TRBV7-2	TRBJ2-1	NA	NA	CASRTDVYNEQFF	TGTGCCAGCAGGACAGACGTTTACAATGAGCAGTTCTTC
TRBV20-1	TRBJ1-2	NA	NA	CSARQALSYTF	TGCAGTGCCCGACAGGCGCTGAGCTACACCTTC
TRBV11-3	TRBJ1-1	few	NA	CASSPIGIGEAFF	TGTGCCAGCAGCCCAATAGGGATCGGTGAAGCTTTCTTT
TRBV28	TRBJ2-5	NA	TRBD2	CAWGGSEAQETQYF	TGTGCCTGGGGGGGTTCGGAGGCCCAAGAGACCCAGTACTTC
TRBV6-4	TRBJ2-1	NA	TRBD2	CASSLREGGNEQFF	TGTGCCAGCAGTTTGCGGGAGGGGGGAAATGAGCAGTTCTTC
TRBV28	TRBJ2-1	NA	NA	CASSFLRNEQFF	TGTGCCAGCAGTTTCCTCCGGAATGAGCAGTTCTTC
TRBV6-1	TRBJ2-4	NA	NA	CASSDPASAKNIQYF	TGTGCCAGCAGTGATCCAGCGTCCGCCAAAAACATTCAGTACTTC
TRBV28	TRBJ2-3	once	TRBD1	CASSLQGFSTDTQYF	TGTGCCAGCAGCTTACAGGGGTTTAGCACAGATACGCAGTATTTT
TRBV7-9	TRBJ2-7	NA	NA	CASSLEQTSRPYEQYF	TGTGCCAGCAGCTTAGAGCAGACGAGTCGACCCTACGAGCAGTACTTC
TRBV2	TRBJ2-3	NA	NA	CASNPTGDTQYF	TGTGCCAGCAATCCCACCGGGGATACGCAGTATTTT
TRBV11-1	TRBJ2-7	NA	NA	CASSLLGEQYF	TGTGCCAGCAGCTTACTTGGCGAGCAGTACTTC
TRBV28	TRBJ1-2	NA	NA	CASSTGGHRGYTF	TGTGCCAGCAGCACCGGAGGCCACCGAGGCTACACCTTC
TRBV30	TRBJ1-4	NA	TRBD1	CAWNQGVTNEKLFF	TGTGCCTGGAATCAGGGGGTAACTAATGAAAAACTGTTTTTT
TRBV5-8	TRBJ2-5	NA	NA	CASSFGGRLGETQYF	TGTGCCAGCAGCTTTGGGGGGCGGCTTGGAGAGACCCAGTACTTC
TRBV19	TRBJ2-4	once	NA	CASSIVGRVGIQYF	TGTGCCAGTAGTATAGTAGGCAGGGTCGGCATTCAGTACTTC
TRBV5-4	TRBJ2-7	NA	NA	CASSHGGPATYEQYF	TGTGCCAGCAGCCACGGAGGCCCGGCGACCTACGAGCAGTACTTC
TRBV5-1	TRBJ2-3	once	NA	CASSLRATDTQYF	TGCGCCAGCAGCTTGAGGGCAACAGATACGCAGTATTTT
TRBV9	TRBJ1-2	NA	NA	CASSPRMGTARGYTF	TGTGCCAGCAGCCCTCGAATGGGAACGGCAAGGGGCTACACCTTC
TRBV9	TRBJ2-1	NA	NA	CASGRVYNEQFF	TGTGCCAGCGGGAGAGTGTACAATGAGCAGTTCTTC
TRBV28	TRBJ1-2	NA	TRBD1	CASSRNTGDYGYTF	TGTGCCAGCAGCCGGAATACAGGGGACTATGGCTACACCTTC
TRBV7-8	TRBJ1-5	NA	TRBD1	CASSPGQRQPQHF	TGTGCCAGCAGCCCGGGACAGCGGCAGCCCCAGCATTTT